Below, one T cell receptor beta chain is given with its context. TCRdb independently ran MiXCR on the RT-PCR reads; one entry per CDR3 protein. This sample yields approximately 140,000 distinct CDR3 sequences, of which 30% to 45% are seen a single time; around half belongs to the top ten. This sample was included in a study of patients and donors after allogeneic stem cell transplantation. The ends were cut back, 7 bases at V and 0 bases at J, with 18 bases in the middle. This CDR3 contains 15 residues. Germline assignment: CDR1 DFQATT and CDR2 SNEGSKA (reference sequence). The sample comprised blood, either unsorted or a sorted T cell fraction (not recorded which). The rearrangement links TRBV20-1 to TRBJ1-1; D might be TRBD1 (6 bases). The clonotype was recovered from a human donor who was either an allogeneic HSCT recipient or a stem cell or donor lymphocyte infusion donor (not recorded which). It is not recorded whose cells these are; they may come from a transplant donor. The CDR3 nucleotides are TGCAGTGTCCCCGGTCCAGGACAGATGAACACTGAAGCTTTCTTT. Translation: CSVPGPGQMNTEAFF.